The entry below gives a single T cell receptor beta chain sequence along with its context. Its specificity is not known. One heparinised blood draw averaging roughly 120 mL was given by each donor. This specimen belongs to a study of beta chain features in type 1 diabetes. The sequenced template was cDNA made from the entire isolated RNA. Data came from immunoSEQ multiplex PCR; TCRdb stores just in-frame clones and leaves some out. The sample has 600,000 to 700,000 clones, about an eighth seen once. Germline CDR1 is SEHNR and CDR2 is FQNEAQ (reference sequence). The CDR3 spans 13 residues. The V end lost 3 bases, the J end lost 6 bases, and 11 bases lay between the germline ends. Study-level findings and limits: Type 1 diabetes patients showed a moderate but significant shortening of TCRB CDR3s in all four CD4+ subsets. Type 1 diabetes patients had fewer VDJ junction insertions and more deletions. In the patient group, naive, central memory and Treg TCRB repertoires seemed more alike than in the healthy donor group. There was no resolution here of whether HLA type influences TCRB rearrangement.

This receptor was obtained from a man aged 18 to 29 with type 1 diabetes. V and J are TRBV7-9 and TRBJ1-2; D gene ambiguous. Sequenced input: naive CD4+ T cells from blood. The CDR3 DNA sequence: TGTGCCAGCAGCTTTGCTGGGTTCGATGGCTACACCTTC. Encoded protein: CASSFAGFDGYTF.